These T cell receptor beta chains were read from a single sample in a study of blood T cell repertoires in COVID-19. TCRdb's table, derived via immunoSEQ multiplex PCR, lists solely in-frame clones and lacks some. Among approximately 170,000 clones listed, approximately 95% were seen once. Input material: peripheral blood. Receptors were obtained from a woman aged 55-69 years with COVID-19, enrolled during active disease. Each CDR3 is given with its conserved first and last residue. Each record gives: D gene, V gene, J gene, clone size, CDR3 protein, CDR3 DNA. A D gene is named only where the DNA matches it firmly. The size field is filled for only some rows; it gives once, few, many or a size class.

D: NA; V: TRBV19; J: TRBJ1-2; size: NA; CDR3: CASSIPYHRYRDYGYTF; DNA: TGTGCCAGTAGTATACCTTATCACAGGTACCGGGACTATGGCTACACCTTC
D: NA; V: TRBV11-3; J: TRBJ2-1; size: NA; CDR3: CASSLGQGSDNEQFF; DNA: TGTGCCAGCAGCTTAGGGCAGGGCAGCGACAATGAGCAGTTCTTC
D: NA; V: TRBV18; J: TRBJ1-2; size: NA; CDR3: CASSPLAGVGYTF; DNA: TGTGCCAGCTCACCACTCGCAGGGGTGGGCTACACCTTC
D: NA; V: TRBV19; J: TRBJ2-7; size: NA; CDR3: CASKGQGPYEQYF; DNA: TGTGCCAGTAAGGGGCAGGGGCCCTACGAGCAGTACTTC
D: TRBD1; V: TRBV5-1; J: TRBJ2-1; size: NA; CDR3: CASSLGTGANNEQFF; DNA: TGCGCCAGCAGCCTAGGGACAGGGGCCAACAATGAGCAGTTCTTC
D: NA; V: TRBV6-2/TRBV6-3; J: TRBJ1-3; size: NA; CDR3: CASSYGGGTGNTIYF; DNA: TGTGCCAGCAGTTACGGGGGAGGCACTGGAAACACCATATATTTT
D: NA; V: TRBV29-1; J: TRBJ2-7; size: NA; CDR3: CSVKLGAEQYF; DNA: TGCAGCGTGAAACTGGGGGCTGAGCAGTACTTC
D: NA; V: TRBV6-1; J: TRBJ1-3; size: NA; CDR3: CASSEARGGSGNTIYF; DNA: TGTGCCAGCAGTGAAGCGCGGGGAGGTTCAGGAAACACCATATATTTT
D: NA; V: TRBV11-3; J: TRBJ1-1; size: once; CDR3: CASSLKTGSEAFF; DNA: TGTGCCAGCAGCCTCAAGACAGGATCTGAAGCTTTCTTT
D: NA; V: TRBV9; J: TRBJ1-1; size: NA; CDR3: CASSVDSRSLAFF; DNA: TGTGCCAGCAGCGTCGACAGCCGAAGTTTAGCTTTCTTT
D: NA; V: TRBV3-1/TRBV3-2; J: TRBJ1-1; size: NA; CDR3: CASSHTQGNTEAFF; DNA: TGTGCCAGCAGCCACACTCAGGGGAACACTGAAGCTTTCTTT
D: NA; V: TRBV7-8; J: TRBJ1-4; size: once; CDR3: CASSSHRLGATNEKLFF; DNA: TGTGCCAGCAGCTCCCACCGGCTGGGAGCAACTAATGAAAAACTGTTTTTT
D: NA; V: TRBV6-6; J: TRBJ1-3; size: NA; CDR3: CASSYRGLGNTIYF; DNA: TGTGCCAGCAGTTACCGTGGCCTTGGAAACACCATATATTTT
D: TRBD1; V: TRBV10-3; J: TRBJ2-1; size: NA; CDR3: CAISDVAGGLNEQFF; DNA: TGTGCCATCAGTGACGTGGCAGGGGGCCTCAATGAGCAGTTCTTC
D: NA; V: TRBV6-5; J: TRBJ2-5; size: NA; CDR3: CASNQPITGQETQYF; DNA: TGTGCCAGCAATCAACCGATTACCGGGCAAGAGACCCAGTACTTC
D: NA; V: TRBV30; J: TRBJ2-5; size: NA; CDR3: CAWSLGRSETQYF; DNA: TGTGCCTGGAGTCTTGGGAGATCAGAGACCCAGTACTTC
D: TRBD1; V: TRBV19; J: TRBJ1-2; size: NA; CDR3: CASSNLGTEKNYGYTF; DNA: TGTGCCAGTAGTAATCTCGGGACAGAGAAGAACTATGGCTACACCTTC
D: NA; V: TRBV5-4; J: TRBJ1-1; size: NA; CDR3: CASSKGRGGTEAFF; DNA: TGTGCCAGCAGCAAAGGGAGGGGAGGCACTGAAGCTTTCTTT
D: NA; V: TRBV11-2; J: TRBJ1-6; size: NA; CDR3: CASRLGLQGGSPLHF; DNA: TGTGCCAGCAGATTAGGGTTACAGGGTGGCTCACCCCTCCACTTT
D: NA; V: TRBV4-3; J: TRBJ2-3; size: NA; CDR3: CASSLAGYTDTQYF; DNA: TGCGCCAGCAGCCTGGCGGGGTACACAGATACGCAGTATTTT
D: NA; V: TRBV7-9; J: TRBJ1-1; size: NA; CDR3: CASSLALGTMNTEAFF; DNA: TGTGCCAGCAGCTTAGCGCTAGGGACTATGAACACTGAAGCTTTCTTT
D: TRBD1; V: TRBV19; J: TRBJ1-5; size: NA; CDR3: CASSPQGASNQPQHF; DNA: TGTGCCAGTAGTCCTCAGGGGGCTAGCAATCAGCCCCAGCATTTT